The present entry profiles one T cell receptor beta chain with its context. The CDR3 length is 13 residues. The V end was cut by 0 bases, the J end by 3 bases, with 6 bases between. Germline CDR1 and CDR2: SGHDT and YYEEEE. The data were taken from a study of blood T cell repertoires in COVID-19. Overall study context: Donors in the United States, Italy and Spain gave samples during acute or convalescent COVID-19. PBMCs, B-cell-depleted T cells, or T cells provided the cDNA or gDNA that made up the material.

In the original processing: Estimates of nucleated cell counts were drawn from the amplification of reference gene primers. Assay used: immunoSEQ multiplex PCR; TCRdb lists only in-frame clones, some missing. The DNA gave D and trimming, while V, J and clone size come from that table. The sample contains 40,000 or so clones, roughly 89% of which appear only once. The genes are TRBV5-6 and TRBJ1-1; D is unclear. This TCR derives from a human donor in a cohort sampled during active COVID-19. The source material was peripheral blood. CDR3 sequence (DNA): TGTGCCAGCAGCTTGGGGTTAGACACTGAAGCTTTCTTT. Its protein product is CASSLGLDTEAFF.